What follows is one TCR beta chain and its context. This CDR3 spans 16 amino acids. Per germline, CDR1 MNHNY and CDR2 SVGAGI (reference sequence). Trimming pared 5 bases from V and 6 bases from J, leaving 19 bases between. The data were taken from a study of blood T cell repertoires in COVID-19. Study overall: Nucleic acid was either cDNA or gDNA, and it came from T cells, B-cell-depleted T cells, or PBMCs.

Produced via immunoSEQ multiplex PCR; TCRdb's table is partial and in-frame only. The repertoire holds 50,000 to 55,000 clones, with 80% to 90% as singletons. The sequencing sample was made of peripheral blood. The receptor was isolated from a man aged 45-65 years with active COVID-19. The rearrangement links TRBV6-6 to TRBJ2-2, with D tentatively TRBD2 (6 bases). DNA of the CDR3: TGTGCCAGCAGTCGCGTCCCGGGACTCGCCCCCGGGGAGCTGTTTTTT. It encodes CASSRVPGLAPGELFF.